One TCR beta chain is described in this entry. This clone has only one observation. No antigen is known for it. No much larger clone is present one base from it, and per-base qualities are unavailable. The collaborating institutions used their own protocols to collect whole blood in K2EDTA tubes. For TCRbeta analysis, collaborators shipped samples in one of three forms: frozen whole blood, isolated PBMCs, or DNA extracted from either of those sample types. TCRbeta CDR3 regions were amplified from genomic DNA by means of the immunoSEQ Assay, a bias-controlled multiplex PCR. The authors processed their data as follows. Nucleated cell counts per sample were estimated from amplification of reference gene primers within the assay. Sequence reads were collapsed and filtered to measure the absolute abundance of every unique TCRbeta CDR3 rearrangement. Productive Simpson clonality was computed per sample as the square root of Simpson's diversity index over productive rearrangements. The clones in this table, taken by TCRdb from immuneACCESS, are in-frame only. Not every clone is retained; where verified, under half of the shortfall comes from an unresolved V gene, and the cause of the rest is unknown. The DNA gave D and trimming, while V, J and clone size come from that table. Within this sample are about 71,000 clones, with just under 85% of them counted one time only. The ten largest clones take up 25% to 30% of the sample.

This sample is part of a study of blood T cell repertoires in COVID-19 (dated by TCRdb to 2020 to 2021). Study-level background: The collaborator samples originated in the United States, Italy and Spain and spanned the acute and convalescent phases of COVID-19. The prospective study material was composed of cDNA or gDNA derived from T cells, B-cell-depleted T cells, or PBMCs. Deeply sampled blood TCRbeta repertoires from subjects exposed to, actively infected with, or recovered from COVID-19 were included in the dataset. The repertoires were released in a freely available public database meant as a resource for research on the immune response to SARS-CoV-2. The samples were drawn from two sources: the first 160 participants of the ongoing ImmuneRACE study, and 1,254 subjects contributed by 6 global collaborators. A de-identified subject ID, COVID-19 status, age in years and sex were almost always included in the sample metadata. Where available, HLA class I and class II types were obtained from metadata supplied by the sample provider rather than from assay-based typing. The research as a whole found: Clinical and demographic metadata were provided uncurated, with the amount varying by source and participant.

In the germline V gene, CDR1 corresponds to MNHEY and CDR2 to SVGAGI. A distance of 11 bases separates the germline ends of V and J, which lose 0 bases and 0 bases respectively. The CDR3 contains 16 residues, cysteine and phenylalanine counted. Of the read, only the CDR3 DNA is kept; its 48 bases are in frame from base 1. The sequenced sample consisted of peripheral blood. The sequence joins TRBV6-5 to TRBJ1-2; D gene: possibly TRBD1, on 5 matching bases. This receptor was identified in a man aged 70-80 years with acute or convalescent COVID-19. The CDR3: CASSYSRGAANYGYTF. The nucleotides read TGTGCCAGCAGTTACTCGCGTGGGGCAGCTAACTATGGCTACACCTTC.